The entry below gives a single T cell receptor (beta chain) sequence along with its context. These data are taken from a study of blood T cell repertoires in COVID-19. Overall study: Samples representing acute and convalescent COVID-19 were sourced from the United States, Italy and Spain.

In the source study's methods: Nucleated cell number was recorded as an estimate derived from reference gene primer amplification. TCRdb's copy holds only in-frame clones and misses some; the assay was immunoSEQ multiplex PCR. The D gene and trimming were derived from the DNA, and the V and J assignments and clone size from that table. The data contain approximately 160,000 clones, approximately 90% of them singletons. The V end was cut by 2 bases, the J end by 1 base, with 8 bases between. CDR1 and CDR2 from the germline V gene are SQVTM and ANQGSEA. The CDR3 length is 13 residues. The chain is built from TRBV29-1 and TRBJ1-1; D is unclear. The receptor comes from a man aged 50-60 years with acute or convalescent COVID-19. Sequenced input: peripheral blood. CDR3: CSVERQENTEAFF. The CDR3 region has the DNA TGCAGCGTTGAACGGCAGGAGAACACTGAAGCTTTCTTT. Drawing the rest from reference TRBV29-1 and TRBJ1-1, the complete variable domain is SAVISQKPSRDICQRGTSLTIQCQVDSQVTMMFWYRQQPGQSLTLIATANQGSEATYESGFVIDKFPISRPNLTFSTLTVSNMSPEDSSIYLCSVERQENTEAFFGQGTRLTVV.